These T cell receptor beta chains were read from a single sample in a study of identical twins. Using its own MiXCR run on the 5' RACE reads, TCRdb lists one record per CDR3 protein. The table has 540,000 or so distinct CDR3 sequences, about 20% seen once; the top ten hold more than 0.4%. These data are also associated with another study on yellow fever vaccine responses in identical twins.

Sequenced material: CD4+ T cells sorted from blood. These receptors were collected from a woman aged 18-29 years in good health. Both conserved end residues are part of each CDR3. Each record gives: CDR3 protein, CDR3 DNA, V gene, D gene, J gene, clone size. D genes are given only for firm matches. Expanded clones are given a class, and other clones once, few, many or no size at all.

CDR3aa: CASGSFGLATGELFF
CDR3nt: TGTGCCAGCGGCTCCTTTGGACTAGCGACCGGGGAGCTGTTTTTT
v_gene: TRBV28
d_gene: TRBD2
j_gene: TRBJ2-2
abundance: NA

CDR3aa: CASRGENYNEQFF
CDR3nt: TGCGCCAGCCGAGGGGAAAACTACAATGAGCAGTTCTTC
v_gene: TRBV10-1
d_gene: NA
j_gene: TRBJ2-1
abundance: few

CDR3aa: CASSFSGREGSEQFF
CDR3nt: TGCGCCAGCAGCTTTAGCGGGAGAGAGGGAAGTGAGCAGTTCTTC
v_gene: TRBV5-1
d_gene: TRBD2
j_gene: TRBJ2-1
abundance: NA

CDR3aa: CASSLVAYEQFF
CDR3nt: TGTGCCAGCAGCTTAGTTGCGTATGAGCAGTTCTTC
v_gene: TRBV7-9
d_gene: NA
j_gene: TRBJ2-1
abundance: few

CDR3aa: CASSLDADGVQFF
CDR3nt: TGCGCCAGCAGCTTGGACGCCGATGGGGTGCAGTTCTTC
v_gene: TRBV5-1
d_gene: NA
j_gene: TRBJ2-1
abundance: NA

CDR3aa: CAISYRVGETQYF
CDR3nt: TGTGCCATCAGTTACAGGGTTGGAGAGACCCAGTACTTC
v_gene: TRBV10-3
d_gene: NA
j_gene: TRBJ2-5
abundance: NA

CDR3aa: CASSPAVTDTQYF
CDR3nt: TGTGCCAGCAGTCCCGCGGTAACAGATACGCAGTATTTT
v_gene: TRBV6-5
d_gene: NA
j_gene: TRBJ2-3
abundance: few

CDR3aa: CASSLVLAALSGTDTQYF
CDR3nt: TGTGCCAGCAGTTTAGTTCTAGCGGCCCTCTCTGGAACAGATACGCAGTATTTT
v_gene: TRBV28
d_gene: TRBD2
j_gene: TRBJ2-3
abundance: NA

CDR3aa: CASSADGYYYEQYF
CDR3nt: TGTGCCAGCAGCGCGGACGGATACTACTACGAGCAGTACTTC
v_gene: TRBV2
d_gene: NA
j_gene: TRBJ2-7
abundance: few

CDR3aa: CASSEGSGRAGELFF
CDR3nt: TGTGCCAGCAGTGAAGGGTCGGGAAGGGCCGGGGAGCTGTTTTTT
v_gene: TRBV2
d_gene: NA
j_gene: TRBJ2-2
abundance: few